This is a list of T cell receptor beta chains from one sample in a study of T cell responses to AZD1222 COVID-19 vaccine. Sequenced by immunoSEQ multiplex PCR; TCRdb stores in-frame clones only, minus some. This sample carries 90,000 to 140,000 clones, over 75% of them seen once, and the ten largest clones take 2% to 3%. The sequencing here drew on peripheral blood, taken on day 0 of AZD1222 vaccination. Every receptor here comes from an adult in good health. CDR3s include the opening cysteine and the closing phenylalanine or tryptophan. The order of the fields is V gene, clone size, J gene, D gene, CDR3 DNA, CDR3 protein. D genes are given only for firm matches. Rows may omit the clone size; those that give it use once, few, many or a size class.

>TRBV6-5|-|TRBJ2-1|-
TGTGCCAGCGGGCAGGGACCGGCAAATGAGCAGTTCTTC
CASGQGPANEQFF
>TRBV27|-|TRBJ2-4|-
TGTGCCAGCAGCCTCCTGGGGCAAAACATTCAGTACTTC
CASSLLGQNIQYF
>TRBV5-1|-|TRBJ2-2|TRBD2
TGCGCCAGCAGCCCGGGACTAGCGGGGAACACCGGGGAGCTGTTTTTT
CASSPGLAGNTGELFF
>TRBV28|few|TRBJ1-2|-
TGTGCCAGCAGGCCCGGGGGGGATAACTATGGCTACACCTTC
CASRPGGDNYGYTF
>TRBV4-2|-|TRBJ1-2|TRBD1
TGTGCCAGCAGCCAGGTGCCAGGACAGGGTCATGGCTACACCTTC
CASSQVPGQGHGYTF
>TRBV3-1/TRBV3-2|-|TRBJ2-5|-
TGTGCCAGCAACCTTTGGGGGACCTCCCCCCCGACCCAGTACTTC
CASNLWGTSPPTQYF
>TRBV7-9|few|TRBJ2-7|-
TGTGCCAGCAGTGTCGGGACACCGAACCCCAACTACGAGCAGTACTTC
CASSVGTPNPNYEQYF
>TRBV18|-|TRBJ2-1|TRBD2
TGTGCCAGCTCACCGGGACTAGCGGGATACAATGAGCAGTTCTTC
CASSPGLAGYNEQFF
>TRBV7-9|-|TRBJ2-1|-
TGTGCCAGCAGCCTATTACCAGGGCAGGGGCCCGTCAATGAGCAGTTCTTC
CASSLLPGQGPVNEQFF
>TRBV5-4|-|TRBJ1-1|-
TGTGCCAGCAGCTCACCACCCTCCACTGAAGCTTTCTTT
CASSSPPSTEAFF
>TRBV6-2/TRBV6-3|-|TRBJ2-1|-
TGTGCCAGCAGTTACCAACCACGAGAATACTCCTACAATGAGCAGTTCTTC
CASSYQPREYSYNEQFF
>TRBV7-8|-|TRBJ2-7|-
TGTGCCAGCAGCCACCTGGGGTTCTACGAGCAGTACTTC
CASSHLGFYEQYF
>TRBV10-3|few|TRBJ1-5|TRBD1
TGTGCCACCTATAACCCGAGACCGGGACAGGGGAGCAATCAGCCCCAGCATTTT
CATYNPRPGQGSNQPQHF
>TRBV15|-|TRBJ1-1|-
TGTGCCACCAGCAGGTTGAACACTGAAGCTTTCTTT
CATSRLNTEAFF
>TRBV21-1|few|TRBJ1-4|-
TGTGCCAGCAGACCGTACAGGGAGATTTGGGCAACTAATGAAAAACTGTTTTTT
CASRPYREIWATNEKLFF
>TRBV19|-|TRBJ1-1|-
TGTGCCAGTAGTATTGAGAGGGATAACACTGAAGCTTTCTTT
CASSIERDNTEAFF
>TRBV27|-|TRBJ2-7|-
TGTGCCCCTGGGGGGAAACCCTACGAGCAGTACTTC
CAPGGKPYEQYF
>TRBV5-4|once|TRBJ1-2|-
TGTGCCAGCAGCCCCTCCGTTGGGACGGAAGACTATGGCTACACCTTC
CASSPSVGTEDYGYTF
>TRBV6-4|many|TRBJ1-1|-
TGTGCCAGCAGTGAAGGGAGCCAGGCTGAAGCTTTCTTT
CASSEGSQAEAFF
>TRBV28|-|TRBJ2-1|-
TGTGCCAGCAGTTTCAGGGGTACAACAATGACGCAGTTCTTC
CASSFRGTTMTQFF
>TRBV5-6|-|TRBJ1-2|-
TGTGCCAGCAGCTTCGTCCGGAATAACTATGGCTACACCTTC
CASSFVRNNYGYTF
>TRBV5-4|-|TRBJ2-5|TRBD2
TGTGCCAGCAGCGGGGGGCTAGCGGGAGAGGGAGAGACCCAGTACTTC
CASSGGLAGEGETQYF
>TRBV27|once|TRBJ2-1|TRBD1
TGTGCCAGCAGCCAAAAGACAGGGTATGATGAGCAGTTCTTC
CASSQKTGYDEQFF
>TRBV12-5|-|TRBJ1-2|-
TGTGCTAGTGGTTTGTCCGGGGGGTACAGCTATGGCTACACCTTC
CASGLSGGYSYGYTF
>TRBV2|-|TRBJ1-2|TRBD1
TGTGCCAGCCACTCACAGGGGCTCTATGGCTACACCTTC
CASHSQGLYGYTF
>TRBV2|-|TRBJ1-2|-
TGTGCCAGCCTGATGGTGGATGGCTACACCTTC
CASLMVDGYTF
>TRBV29-1|-|TRBJ2-3|TRBD2
TGCAGCGCATGGCCAGTAGCGGGAGTTCCAGATACGCAGTATTTT
CSAWPVAGVPDTQYF
>TRBV29-1|-|TRBJ2-1|-
TGCAGCGCGGACAGCTACAATGAGCAGTTCTTC
CSADSYNEQFF
>TRBV12-3/TRBV12-4|-|TRBJ1-5|TRBD1
TGTGCCAGTACCCAACAGGGGCACCAGCCCCAGCATTTT
CASTQQGHQPQHF
>TRBV29-1|-|TRBJ1-2|TRBD1
TGCAGCGTCGACAACTCCCGACAGGGGCTGGGGGGCTACACCTTC
CSVDNSRQGLGGYTF
>TRBV6-7|-|TRBJ1-3|-
TGTGCCAGCCCTAAAATCTTCTCGTCGGCTGGAAACACCATATATTTT
CASPKIFSSAGNTIYF
>TRBV5-1|once|TRBJ2-3|-
TGCGCCAGCAGCTTGGTAGGAGGGAGGGATACGCAGTATTTT
CASSLVGGRDTQYF
>TRBV12-3/TRBV12-4|-|TRBJ1-5|-
TGTGCCAGCAGTGACGGGGGGCCCCAGCATTTT
CASSDGGPQHF
>TRBV24-1|-|TRBJ2-3|-
TGTGCCACCTCTAGCGATAGTAGCACAGATACGCAGTATTTT
CATSSDSSTDTQYF